This T cell receptor (beta chain) originates from a study of cytomegalovirus exposure and HLA in healthy donors. About the study: Inside one of the first data releases sat tens of millions of unique TCRs taken from HLA-typed donors. Across some 400 genotyped donors, 81% landed in the Caucasian-associated ancestry cluster. Study results and limitations: Accurate HLA-A and HLA-B prediction from TCR beta sequences was reported for most subjects. TCR beta chain V- and J-gene trimming was linked, in a later analysis, to a missense variant in DCLRE1C.

Per the germline V gene, CDR1 is MNHEY and CDR2 is SVGAGI. Trimming took 8 bases from V and 8 from J, leaving 16 bases between them. CDR3 length: 13 amino acids. Points on this clone: Its antigen is currently unknown.

Primers: 60 Vbeta forward and 13 Jbeta reverse. Generated by immunoSEQ multiplex PCR, the TCRdb table keeps only in-frame clones and is missing some. This repertoire shows about 150,000 clones, roughly 87% found once; its top ten account for roughly 0.5%. The TCR comes from a woman in her forties in good health and CMV-seronegative. V gene TRBV6-5 combines with J gene TRBJ2-1; D gene ambiguous. Sequenced input: PBMCs. The DNA for the CDR3 is TGTGCCAGCGGTAGAACAGTGGCCCATGAGCAGTTCTTC. It specifies CASGRTVAHEQFF.